The TCR beta chain under discussion was sequenced for a study of blood T cells in healthy people across ages. The CDR3 is 12 amino acids. Per the germline V gene, CDR1 is MNHEY and CDR2 is SMNVEV (reference sequence). Deletions cut 3 bases from V and 11 bases from J, with 13 bases between. Together with a sample-barcoded 5' primer, a J-beta primer mix was included in a second PCR lasting 7 to 11 cycles. MiXCR, applied by TCRdb to the 5' RACE reads, yields one record per CDR3 protein. The sample records some 1.5 million distinct CDR3 sequences, less than 45% being singletons. This chain joins TRBV27 and TRBJ2-5; D gene ambiguous. Sequencing was done on a sample of blood. The sequence came from a woman younger than 35 in good health. This chain's CDR3 is CASSFINNEQYF. Written as DNA, the CDR3 is TGTGCCAGCAGTTTTATTAACAATGAGCAGTACTTC.